Reported below is one T cell receptor (beta chain). The CDR3 extends over 15 amino acids. Germline loops: CDR1 SGHRS, CDR2 YFSETQ. Trimming stripped 1 base from V and 3 bases from J, with 12 bases between. This entry belongs to a study of blood T cell repertoires in COVID-19. About the research overall: Samples taken during acute and convalescent COVID-19 were collected in the United States, Italy and Spain. PBMCs, B-cell-depleted T cells, or T cells were the source of the cDNA or gDNA that made up the material.

TCRdb's table, derived via immunoSEQ multiplex PCR, lists solely in-frame clones and lacks some. The sample lists 280,000 or so clones; around 86% were seen once. The sequence derives from a human donor in a cohort sampled during active COVID-19. Sample: peripheral blood. V usage is TRBV5-1 and J usage is TRBJ2-3; a possible D gene is TRBD2 (6 bases). The CDR3 bases are TGCGCCAGCAGCTTGTACGGGAGACGGACAGATACGCAGTATTTT. Protein product: CASSLYGRRTDTQYF.